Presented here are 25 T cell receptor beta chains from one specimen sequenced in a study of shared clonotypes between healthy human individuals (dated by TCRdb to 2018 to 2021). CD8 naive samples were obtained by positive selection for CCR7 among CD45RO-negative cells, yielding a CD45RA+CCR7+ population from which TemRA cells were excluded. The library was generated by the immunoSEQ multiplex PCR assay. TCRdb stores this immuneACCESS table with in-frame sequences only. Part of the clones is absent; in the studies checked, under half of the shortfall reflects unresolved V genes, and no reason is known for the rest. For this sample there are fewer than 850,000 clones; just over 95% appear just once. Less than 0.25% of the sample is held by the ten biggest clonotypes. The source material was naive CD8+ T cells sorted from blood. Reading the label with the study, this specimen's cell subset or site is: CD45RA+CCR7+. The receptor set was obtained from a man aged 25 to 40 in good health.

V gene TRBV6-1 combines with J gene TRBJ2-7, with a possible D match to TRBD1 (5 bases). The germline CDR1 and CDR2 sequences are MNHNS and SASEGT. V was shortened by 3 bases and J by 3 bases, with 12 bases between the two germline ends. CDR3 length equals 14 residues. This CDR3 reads CASSEYRPVYEQYF. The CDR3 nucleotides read TGTGCCAGCAGTGAGTACAGGCCAGTCTACGAGCAGTACTTC.

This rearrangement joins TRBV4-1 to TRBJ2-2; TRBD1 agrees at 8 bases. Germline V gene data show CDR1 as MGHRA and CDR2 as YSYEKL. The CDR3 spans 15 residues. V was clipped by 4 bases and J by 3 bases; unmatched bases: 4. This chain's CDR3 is CASSLQTGDTGELFF. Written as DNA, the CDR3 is TGCGCCAGCAGCCTCCAGACAGGGGACACCGGGGAGCTGTTTTTT.

The CDR3 region is CASSAAGGPAYEQYF. The CDR3 DNA is TGTGCCAGCAGCGCGGCGGGAGGGCCTGCGTACGAGCAGTACTTC. This sequence joins TRBV9 and TRBJ2-7; TRBD2 aligns across 9 bases. Per germline, CDR1 SGDLS and CDR2 YYNGEE. Losses at the gene ends were 3 bases for V and 4 bases for J; bases not matched to a gene: 8. CDR3 length: 15 residues.

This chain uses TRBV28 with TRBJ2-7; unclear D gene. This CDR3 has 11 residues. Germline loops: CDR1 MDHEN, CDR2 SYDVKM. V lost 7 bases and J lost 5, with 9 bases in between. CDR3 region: CASTHTDEQYF. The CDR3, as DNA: TGTGCCAGCACCCATACCGACGAGCAGTACTTC.

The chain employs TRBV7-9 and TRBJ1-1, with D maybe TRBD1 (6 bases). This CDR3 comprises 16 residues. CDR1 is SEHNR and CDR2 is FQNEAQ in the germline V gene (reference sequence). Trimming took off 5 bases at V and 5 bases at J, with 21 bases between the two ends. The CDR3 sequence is CASSHEFYREWTEAFF. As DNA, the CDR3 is TGTGCCAGCAGCCACGAATTTTACAGGGAATGGACTGAAGCTTTCTTT.

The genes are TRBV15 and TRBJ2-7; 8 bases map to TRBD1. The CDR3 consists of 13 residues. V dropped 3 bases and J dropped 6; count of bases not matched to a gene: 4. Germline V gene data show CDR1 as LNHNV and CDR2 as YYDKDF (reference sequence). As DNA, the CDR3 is TGTGCCACCAGCAGGGACAGGGTGGTCGAGCAGTACTTC. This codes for CATSRDRVVEQYF.

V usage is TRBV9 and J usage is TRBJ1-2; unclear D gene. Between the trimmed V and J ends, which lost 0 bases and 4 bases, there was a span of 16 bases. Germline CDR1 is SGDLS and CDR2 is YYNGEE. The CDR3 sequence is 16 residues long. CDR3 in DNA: TGTGCCAGCAGCGTAGGGGAGTTGGGCTCTGGCTATGGCTACACCTTC. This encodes CASSVGELGSGYGYTF.

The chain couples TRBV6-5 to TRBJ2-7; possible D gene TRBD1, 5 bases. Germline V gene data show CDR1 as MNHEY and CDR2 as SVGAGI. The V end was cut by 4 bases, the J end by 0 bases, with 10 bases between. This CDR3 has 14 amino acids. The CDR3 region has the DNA TGTGCCAGCAGTTTCTTGACAGACTCCTACGAGCAGTACTTC. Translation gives CASSFLTDSYEQYF.

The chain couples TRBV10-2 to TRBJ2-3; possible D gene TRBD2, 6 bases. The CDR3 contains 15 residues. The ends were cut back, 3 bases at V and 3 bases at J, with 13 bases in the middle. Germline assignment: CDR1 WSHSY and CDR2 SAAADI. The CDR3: CASSDAWGETDTQYF. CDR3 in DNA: TGCGCCAGCAGTGATGCCTGGGGGGAGACAGATACGCAGTATTTT.

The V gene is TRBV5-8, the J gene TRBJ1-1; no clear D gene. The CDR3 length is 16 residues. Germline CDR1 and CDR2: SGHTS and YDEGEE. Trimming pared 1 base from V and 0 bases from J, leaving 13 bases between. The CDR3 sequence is CASSLSGRLMNTEAFF. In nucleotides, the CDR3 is TGTGCCAGCAGCTTGTCGGGCAGACTCATGAACACTGAAGCTTTCTTT.

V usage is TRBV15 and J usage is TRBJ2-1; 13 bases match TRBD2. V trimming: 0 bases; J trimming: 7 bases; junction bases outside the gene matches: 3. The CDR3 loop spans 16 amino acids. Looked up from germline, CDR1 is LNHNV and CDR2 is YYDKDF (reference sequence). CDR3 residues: CATSRDLTSGRNEQFF. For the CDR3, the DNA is TGTGCCACCAGCAGAGATTTGACTAGCGGGAGGAATGAGCAGTTCTTC.

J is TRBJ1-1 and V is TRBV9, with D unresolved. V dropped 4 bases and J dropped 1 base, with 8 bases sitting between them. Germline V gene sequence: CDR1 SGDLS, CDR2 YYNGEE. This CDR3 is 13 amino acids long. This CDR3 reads CASSNGENTEAFF. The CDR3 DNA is TGTGCCAGCAGCAATGGTGAGAACACTGAAGCTTTCTTT.

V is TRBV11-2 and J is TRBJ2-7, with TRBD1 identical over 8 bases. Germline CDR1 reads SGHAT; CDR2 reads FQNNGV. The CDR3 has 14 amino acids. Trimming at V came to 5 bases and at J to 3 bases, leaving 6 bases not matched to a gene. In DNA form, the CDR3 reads TGTGCCAGCAGCCTTTGGACAGGGCACTACGAGCAGTACTTC. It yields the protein CASSLWTGHYEQYF.

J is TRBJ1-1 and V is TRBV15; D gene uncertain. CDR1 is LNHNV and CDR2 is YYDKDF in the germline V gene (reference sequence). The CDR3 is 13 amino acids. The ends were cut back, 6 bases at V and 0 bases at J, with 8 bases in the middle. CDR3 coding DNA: TGTGCCACCAGGGTCCGCTTGAACACTGAAGCTTTCTTT. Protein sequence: CATRVRLNTEAFF. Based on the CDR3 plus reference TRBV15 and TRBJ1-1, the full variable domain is DAMVIQNPRYQVTQFGKPVTLSCSQTLNHNVMYWYQQKSSQAPKLLFHYYDKDFNNEADTPDNFQSRRPNTSFCFLDIRSPGLGDTAMYLCATRVRLNTEAFFGQGTRLTVV.

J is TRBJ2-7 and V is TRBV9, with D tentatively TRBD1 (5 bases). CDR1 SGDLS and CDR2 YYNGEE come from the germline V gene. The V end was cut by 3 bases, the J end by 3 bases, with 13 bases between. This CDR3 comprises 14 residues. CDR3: CASSATDRYYEQYF. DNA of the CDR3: TGTGCCAGCAGCGCCACCGACAGATACTACGAGCAGTACTTC. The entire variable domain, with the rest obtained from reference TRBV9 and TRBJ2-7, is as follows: DSGVTQTPKHLITATGQRVTLRCSPRSGDLSVYWYQQSLDQGLQFLIQYYNGEERAKGNILERFSAQQFPDLHSELNLSSLELGDSALYFCASSATDRYYEQYFGPGTRLTVT.

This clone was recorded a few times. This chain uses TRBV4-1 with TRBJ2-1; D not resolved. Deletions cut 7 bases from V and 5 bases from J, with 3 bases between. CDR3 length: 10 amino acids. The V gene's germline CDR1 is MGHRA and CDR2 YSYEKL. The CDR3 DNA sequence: TGCGCCAGCAAAGACAATGAGCAGTTCTTC. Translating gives CASKDNEQFF.

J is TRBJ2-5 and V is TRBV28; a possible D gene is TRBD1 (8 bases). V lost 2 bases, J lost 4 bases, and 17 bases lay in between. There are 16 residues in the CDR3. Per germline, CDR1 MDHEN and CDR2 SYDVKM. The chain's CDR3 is CASSLLQTGGGETQYF. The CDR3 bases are TGTGCCAGCAGTTTACTACAAACAGGGGGGGGAGAGACCCAGTACTTC.

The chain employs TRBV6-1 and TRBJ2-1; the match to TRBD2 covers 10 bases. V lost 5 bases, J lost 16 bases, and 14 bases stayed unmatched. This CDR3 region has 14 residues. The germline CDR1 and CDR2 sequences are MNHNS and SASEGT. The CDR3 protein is CASSPSGRGSDSFF. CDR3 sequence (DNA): TGTGCCAGCAGTCCAAGCGGGAGGGGTTCAGATAGCTTCTTC.

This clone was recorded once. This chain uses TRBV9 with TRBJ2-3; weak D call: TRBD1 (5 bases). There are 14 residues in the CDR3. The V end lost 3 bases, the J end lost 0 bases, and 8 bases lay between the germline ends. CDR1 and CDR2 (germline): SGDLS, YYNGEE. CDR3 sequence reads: CASSGGISTDTQYF. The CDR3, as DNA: TGTGCCAGCAGCGGGGGCATTAGCACAGATACGCAGTATTTT.

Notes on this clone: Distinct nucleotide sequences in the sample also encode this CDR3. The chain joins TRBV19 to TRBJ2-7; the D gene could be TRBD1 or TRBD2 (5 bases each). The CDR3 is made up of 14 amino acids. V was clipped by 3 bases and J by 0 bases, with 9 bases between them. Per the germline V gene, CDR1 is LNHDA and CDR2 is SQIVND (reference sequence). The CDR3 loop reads CASSMAGGSYEQYF. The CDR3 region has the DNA TGTGCCAGTAGTATGGCTGGGGGCTCCTACGAGCAGTACTTC.

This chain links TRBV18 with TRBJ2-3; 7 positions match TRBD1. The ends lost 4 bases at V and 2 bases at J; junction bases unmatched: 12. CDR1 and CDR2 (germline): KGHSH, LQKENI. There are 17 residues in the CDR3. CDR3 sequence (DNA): TGTGCCAGCTCACACCCACAGGGGACGATTTACACAGATACGCAGTATTTT. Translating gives CASSHPQGTIYTDTQYF. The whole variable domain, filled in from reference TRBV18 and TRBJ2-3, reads NAGVMQNPRHLVRRRGQEARLRCSPMKGHSHVYWYRQLPEEGLKFMVYLQKENIIDESGMPKERFSAEFPKEGPSILRIQQVVRGDSAAYFCASSHPQGTIYTDTQYFGPGTRLTVL.

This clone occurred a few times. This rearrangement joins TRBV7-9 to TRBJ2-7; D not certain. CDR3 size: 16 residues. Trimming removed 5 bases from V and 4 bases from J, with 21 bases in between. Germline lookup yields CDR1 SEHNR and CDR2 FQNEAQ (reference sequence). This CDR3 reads CASSPQSLTTWYEQYF. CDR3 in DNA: TGTGCCAGCAGCCCCCAGTCCCTGACCACATGGTACGAGCAGTACTTC. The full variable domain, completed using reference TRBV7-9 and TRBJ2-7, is DTGVSQNPRHKITKRGQNVTFRCDPISEHNRLYWYRQTLGQGPEFLTYFQNEAQLEKSRLLSDRFSAERPKGSFSTLEIQRTEQGDSAMYLCASSPQSLTTWYEQYFGPGTRLTVT.

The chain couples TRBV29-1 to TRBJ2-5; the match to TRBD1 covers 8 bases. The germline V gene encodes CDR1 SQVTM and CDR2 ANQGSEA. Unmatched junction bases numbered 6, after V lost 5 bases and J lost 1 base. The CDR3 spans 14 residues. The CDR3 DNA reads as TGCAGCGTTCGCGAGACAGGGGTCCAAGAGACCCAGTACTTC. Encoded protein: CSVRETGVQETQYF. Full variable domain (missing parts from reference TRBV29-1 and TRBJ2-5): SAVISQKPSRDICQRGTSLTIQCQVDSQVTMMFWYRQQPGQSLTLIATANQGSEATYESGFVIDKFPISRPNLTFSTLTVSNMSPEDSSIYLCSVRETGVQETQYFGPGTRLLVL.

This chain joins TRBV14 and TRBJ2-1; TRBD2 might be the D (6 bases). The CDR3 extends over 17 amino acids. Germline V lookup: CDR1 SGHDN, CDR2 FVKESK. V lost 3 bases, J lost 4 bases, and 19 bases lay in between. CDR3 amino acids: CASSHRTTIFDYNEQFF. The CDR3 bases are TGTGCCAGCAGCCATCGGACTACAATCTTCGATTACAATGAGCAGTTCTTC.

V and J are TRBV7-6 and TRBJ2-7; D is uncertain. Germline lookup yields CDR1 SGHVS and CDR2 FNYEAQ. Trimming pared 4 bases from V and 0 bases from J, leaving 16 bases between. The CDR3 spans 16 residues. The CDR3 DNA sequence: TGTGCCAGCAGCTACCCGGTTGACGGATCCTCCTACGAGCAGTACTTC. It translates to CASSYPVDGSSYEQYF.